The rows below give T cell receptor beta chains drawn from one sample of a study of T-cell memory formation after mild COVID-19. TCRdb fed the 5' RACE reads into MiXCR, producing one record per CDR3 protein. Among 500,000 to 600,000 distinct CDR3 sequences listed, under 20% were seen once. The sequencing input was PBMCs or a T cell subset sorted from them (not recorded which). Source of these receptors: an adult woman who had mild COVID-19 (a few samples of this study predate the infection). Cell type and time point are not known. CDR3s include the opening cysteine and the closing phenylalanine or tryptophan. The D gene is left open where the match is weak. Where a row states a size, it is once, few, many or the class of an expanded clone; other rows omit it.

j_call,d_call,v_call,clone_size,cdr3_nt,cdr3_aa
TRBJ2-1,TRBD1,TRBV12-3/TRBV12-4,many,TGTGCCAGCAGTCCGGGACAGGGGAACAATGAGCAGTTCTTC,CASSPGQGNNEQFF
TRBJ1-1,.,TRBV6-5,.,TGTGCCAGCAGCCAACAGGGATCCGCTGAAGCTTTCTTT,CASSQQGSAEAFF
TRBJ2-2,.,TRBV9,.,TGTGCCAGCAGCGTAGGCCAGTATACCGGGGAGCTGTTTTTT,CASSVGQYTGELFF
TRBJ2-7,.,TRBV7-9,.,TGTGCCAGCAGCTTAGACAGGGTTGCCAACGAGCAGTACTTC,CASSLDRVANEQYF
TRBJ2-7,.,TRBV4-1,.,TGCGCCCCAGTCCCCAGTGATATCCTAGATGACGAGCAGTACTTC,CAPVPSDILDDEQYF
TRBJ2-5,.,TRBV6-5,.,TGTGCCAGCACCGACGAGTCAGGACGGGGGGCTTTAGAGACCCAGTACTTC,CASTDESGRGALETQYF
TRBJ1-2,.,TRBV27,.,TGTGCCAGCAGCCCCCTATCCACTAACTATGGCTACACCTTC,CASSPLSTNYGYTF
TRBJ2-3,TRBD2,TRBV27,few,TGTGCCAGCAGTCCTCTAGCGGGAGACACAGATACGCAGTATTTT,CASSPLAGDTDTQYF
TRBJ2-1,.,TRBV24-1,few,TGTGCCACCAGTGACCGGGGCGGGCGGACCTACAATGAGCAGTTCTTC,CATSDRGGRTYNEQFF
TRBJ1-2,.,TRBV5-6,few,TGTGCCAGCAGCTTAACCGGGACGCTAGGACTAAGGGGCTACACCTTC,CASSLTGTLGLRGYTF
TRBJ2-7,.,TRBV12-3/TRBV12-4,few,TGTGCCAGCAGTTTAGCGGTACAGGGAGGGAACGAGCAGTACTTC,CASSLAVQGGNEQYF
TRBJ1-5,.,TRBV24-1,.,TGTGCCACCAGTGACCCAGGGAGCGGCAATCAGCCCCAGCATTTT,CATSDPGSGNQPQHF
TRBJ2-7,.,TRBV29-1,.,TGCAGCGTTAGAAACCCCACCGGGACACAGAGCTCCTACGAGCAGTACTTC,CSVRNPTGTQSSYEQYF
TRBJ2-1,.,TRBV20-1,many,TGCAGTGCTAGAGATCTTAGAGCGGCCACTGGGTTTGAGCAGTTCTTC,CSARDLRAATGFEQFF
TRBJ1-1,.,TRBV7-9,.,TGTGCCAGCAGCTTAATGGGTCGAGATGAAGCTTTCTTT,CASSLMGRDEAFF
TRBJ1-6,.,TRBV9,many,TGTGCCAGCAGCGTAAGACACGGAAATTCACCCCTCCACTTT,CASSVRHGNSPLHF
TRBJ1-1,TRBD1,TRBV20-1,few,TGCAGTGCTAGAGATTTACAGGGGACCACTGAAGCTTTCTTT,CSARDLQGTTEAFF
TRBJ2-3,TRBD2,TRBV4-2,many,TGTGCCAGCAGCCCGGGACTAGCGGGAGGAGATACGCAGTATTTT,CASSPGLAGGDTQYF
TRBJ2-6,.,TRBV11-2,few,TGTGCCAGCAGCTTAAAATTACCCGGGGACTCTGGGGCCAACGTCCTGACTTTC,CASSLKLPGDSGANVLTF
TRBJ2-7,.,TRBV7-9,.,TGTGCCAGCAGCTTAGTGAGCAGGCCGTACGAGCAGTACTTC,CASSLVSRPYEQYF
TRBJ2-7,TRBD2,TRBV7-2,few,TGTGCCAGCAGCGCCCCCGGGACTAGCTCATACGAGCAGTACTTC,CASSAPGTSSYEQYF
TRBJ2-1,TRBD1,TRBV12-5,few,TGTGCTAGTGGTCCGGGGACAGGTTCCTACAATGAGCAGTTCTTC,CASGPGTGSYNEQFF
TRBJ2-2,.,TRBV12-3/TRBV12-4,many,TGTGCCAGCAGGGGGGCCGGGGAGCTGTTTTTT,CASRGAGELFF
TRBJ1-1,.,TRBV7-6,.,TGTGCCAGCAGCCCACGAACGGCGGGTTACACTGAAGCTTTCTTT,CASSPRTAGYTEAFF
TRBJ2-2,.,TRBV7-9,few,TGTGCCAGCAGCCGTACTACGGGTTTGAACGCGAACACCGGGGAGCTGTTTTTT,CASSRTTGLNANTGELFF
TRBJ2-1,.,TRBV24-1,.,TGTGCCACCGGGGGATGGCTCAATGAGCAGTTCTTC,CATGGWLNEQFF
TRBJ1-6,.,TRBV3-1,.,TGTGCCAGCAGTCAGAGCTCCTATAATTCACCCCTCCACTTT,CASSQSSYNSPLHF
TRBJ1-3,.,TRBV9,many,TGTGCCAGCAGCCCGAGCGGAAACACCATATATTTT,CASSPSGNTIYF
TRBJ2-3,TRBD1,TRBV12-3/TRBV12-4,.,TGTGCCAGCAGTTTTAACAGGGGGACAGCAGATACGCAGTATTTT,CASSFNRGTADTQYF
TRBJ2-7,TRBD2,TRBV12-3/TRBV12-4,.,TGTGCCAGCAAACCCTTTAGCGGGTACGAGCAGTACTTC,CASKPFSGYEQYF
TRBJ2-1,TRBD1,TRBV4-3,.,TGCGCCAGCAGCCCGGGGGACAGGGCGATAAATGAGCAGTTCTTC,CASSPGDRAINEQFF
TRBJ2-5,.,TRBV5-6,.,TGTGCCAGCAGCTTGGGCACAATCCCCGAGACCCAGTACTTC,CASSLGTIPETQYF
TRBJ2-5,.,TRBV7-2,few,TGTGCCAGCAGCCCACAGACCGGGAGTCAAGAGACCCAGTACTTC,CASSPQTGSQETQYF
TRBJ2-2,.,TRBV20-1,few,TGCAGTGCTCGCGATGCAGGGACGGGCACCGGGGAGCTGTTTTTT,CSARDAGTGTGELFF
TRBJ2-3,.,TRBV7-2,many,TGTGCCAGCAGCTTCGCGCCTAGCACAGATACGCAGTATTTT,CASSFAPSTDTQYF
TRBJ2-1,TRBD2,TRBV5-1,.,TGCGCCAGCAGCTTGGGGTGGGGGGGAATTTCCTACAATGAGCAGTTCTTC,CASSLGWGGISYNEQFF
TRBJ2-4,.,TRBV29-1,.,TGCAGCGTTGATCAGGCAGGTCAAAACATTCAGTACTTC,CSVDQAGQNIQYF
TRBJ2-7,.,TRBV6-5,.,TGTGCCAGCAGAAGAACCAGCTCCTACGAGCAGTACTTC,CASRRTSSYEQYF
TRBJ2-7,.,TRBV10-3,.,TGTGCCATCAGTGAGCTGGCAGACTCCTACGAGCAGTACTTC,CAISELADSYEQYF
TRBJ2-3,.,TRBV12-3/TRBV12-4,.,TGTGCCAGCAGCCCAACTAGAATCAAGGATACGCAGTATTTT,CASSPTRIKDTQYF
TRBJ2-1,.,TRBV29-1,.,TGCAGCGCCCTCCGACAGGCTTCCAATGAGCAGTTCTTC,CSALRQASNEQFF
TRBJ1-1,TRBD1,TRBV25-1,.,TGTGCCAGCAGTGAGACAGGGATGGGGACTGAAGCTTTCTTT,CASSETGMGTEAFF
TRBJ2-7,TRBD1,TRBV7-8,few,TGTGCCAGCAGCCCGGACAGGGTGTACGAGCAGTACTTC,CASSPDRVYEQYF
TRBJ1-1,.,TRBV6-1,.,TGTGCCAGCATCCTACAGGGATTTGCCAGTAAGGCTTTCTTT,CASILQGFASKAFF
TRBJ1-2,.,TRBV15,few,TGTGCCACCCATAGGGGGGCTGGGTATGGCTACACCTTC,CATHRGAGYGYTF
TRBJ1-2,TRBD1,TRBV7-9,few,TGTGCCAGCAGCTCCGGGACAGGCTTTTCCTATGGCTACACCTTC,CASSSGTGFSYGYTF
TRBJ1-2,TRBD1,TRBV4-3,few,TGCGCCAGCAGCCAGTTGGACAGGTTTGCAAGCTTGGATGGCTACACCTTC,CASSQLDRFASLDGYTF
TRBJ2-2,.,TRBV4-1,.,TGCGCCAGCAGCCAAGGGTGGACCCCTAACACCGGGGAGCTGTTTTTT,CASSQGWTPNTGELFF
TRBJ2-3,TRBD1,TRBV24-1,few,TGTGCCACCAGTTCTTCACAGGGGATAGGCACAGATACGCAGTATTTT,CATSSSQGIGTDTQYF
TRBJ2-7,.,TRBV2,few,TGTGCCAGCAGTGCGGGACGGCGAGACGAGCAGTACTTC,CASSAGRRDEQYF
TRBJ2-1,.,TRBV19,.,TGTGCCAGCCATCATGGAGGGGGCGTTGGGGATGAGCAGTTCTTC,CASHHGGGVGDEQFF
TRBJ1-4,.,TRBV5-1,few,TGCGCCAGCAGCCAAGATTGGGTCGATGAAAAACTGTTTTTT,CASSQDWVDEKLFF
TRBJ2-1,TRBD1,TRBV5-1,.,TGCGCCAGCAGCTCGGGACAGGGCCCAAATGGGCGGTTCTTC,CASSSGQGPNGRFF
TRBJ2-5,.,TRBV6-5,.,TGTGCCAGCAGCCCCCTCGGACCCTCCAGGAAGGAGACCCAGTACTTC,CASSPLGPSRKETQYF
TRBJ2-1,TRBD2,TRBV27,few,TGTGCCAGCAGTCCTCGCCGAGCGGGGGATGAGCAGTTCTTC,CASSPRRAGDEQFF
TRBJ1-5,.,TRBV15,.,TGTGCCACCAGCGCCGGGTTTCAGCCCCAGCATTTT,CATSAGFQPQHF
TRBJ2-6,.,TRBV7-9,many,TGTGCCAGCAGCTTATCCCTTGGCTCTGGGGCCAACGTCCTGACTTTC,CASSLSLGSGANVLTF
TRBJ2-5,.,TRBV5-1,.,TGCGCCAGCAGCTTGGAACCAGGGGAGACCCAGTACTTC,CASSLEPGETQYF